The clone carrying this TCR beta chain was detected only a few times. What it binds is unknown. This specimen belongs to a study of T cell responses to AZD1222 COVID-19 vaccine. The data were produced by immunoSEQ multiplex PCR, yet TCRdb's version contains in-frame clones alone and is incomplete. The sample includes 15,000 to 20,000 clones, roughly 80% of them seen just once. Study-wide results and caveats: Reports indicate that nearly half of spike-specific TCRs are directed at unmutated variant regions. The repertoires were collected only after the peak T cell response.

The receptor's source is an adult who received the AZD1222 COVID-19 vaccine. The source material was peripheral blood, sampled 28 days after the second AZD1222 dose.

This chain's CDR3 is CASSLAVRGGSYEQYF. In nucleotides, the CDR3 is TGTGCCAGCAGCCTTGCGGTAAGGGGGGGCTCCTACGAGCAGTACTTC. The chain recombines TRBV27 with TRBJ2-7; maybe TRBD2 (7 bases). The length of the CDR3 is 16 residues. CDR1 is MNHEY, CDR2 SMNVEV, per germline (reference sequence). The V and J ends lost 6 bases and 0 bases respectively, with 18 bases between them.